These 23 T cell receptor beta chains were sequenced from one sample in a study of cytomegalovirus exposure and HLA in healthy donors (dated by TCRdb to 2016 to 2017). Library preparation employed the immunoSEQ multiplex PCR assay. TCRdb provides this immuneACCESS table in a form limited to in-frame rearrangements. Some clones are lacking; in checked studies, under half of them reflect an unresolved V gene, and why the rest are absent is not known. This sample is represented by around 71,000 clones; 94% of them were singletons. The ten largest make up roughly 1.4% of the sample. What was sequenced was PBMCs. The receptor set was obtained from a man aged 18 to 30 in good health and CMV-seropositive.

The chain has TRBV7-6 and TRBJ2-3, with D possibly matching TRBD2 (6 bases). Trimming shortened V by 5 bases and J by 4 bases, and 22 bases separated the two germline ends. This CDR3 spans 17 amino acids. Germline CDR1 and CDR2: SGHVS and FNYEAQ. The CDR3: CASSPQTDTGLPDTQYF. For the CDR3, the DNA is TGTGCCAGCAGCCCACAAACGGATACTGGACTACCAGATACGCAGTATTTT.

This chain connects TRBV29-1 to TRBJ1-2; weak D call: TRBD1 (5 bases). Germline CDR1 reads SQVTM; CDR2 reads ANQGSEA. This CDR3 has 13 amino acids. The germline V and J ends were trimmed by 4 bases and 0 bases, with 9 bases remaining between them. Written as DNA, the CDR3 is TGCAGCGTTGGTAAAGGGGCTAACTATGGCTACACCTTC. This codes for CSVGKGANYGYTF. Filled out from reference TRBV29-1 and TRBJ1-2, the complete variable domain reads SAVISQKPSRDICQRGTSLTIQCQVDSQVTMMFWYRQQPGQSLTLIATANQGSEATYESGFVIDKFPISRPNLTFSTLTVSNMSPEDSSIYLCSVGKGANYGYTFGSGTRLTVV.

The gene calls are TRBV28 and TRBJ2-1, with 11 bases identical to TRBD2. In germline, CDR1 is MDHEN, CDR2 SYDVKM. V lost 5 bases to trimming and J lost 8 bases; unmatched junction nucleotides: 11. The CDR3 covers 16 residues. The CDR3 reads CASSLVAGGPNHEQFF. As DNA, the CDR3 is TGTGCCAGCAGTCTTGTAGCGGGAGGGCCGAACCATGAGCAGTTCTTC.

The V gene is TRBV5-1, the J gene TRBJ2-7; perhaps TRBD1 as D (6 bases). The V gene lost 2 bases and the J gene lost 5 bases, with 8 bases spanning the gap. Germline V gene lookup returns CDR1 SGHRS and CDR2 YFSETQ. CDR3 size: 12 residues. The CDR3 coding sequence is TGCGCCAGCAGCTTACAGGGTCACGAGCAGTACTTC. Its protein product is CASSLQGHEQYF.

This chain connects TRBV6-1 to TRBJ1-1; D not resolved. CDR3 length: 16 residues. V lost 3 bases to trimming and J lost 5 bases, with 19 bases between them. The V gene's germline CDR1 is MNHNS and CDR2 SASEGT. The CDR3 DNA reads TGTGCCAGCAGTGAGACATCCAGCGGAGCCTTAACTGAAGCTTTCTTT. As protein: CASSETSSGALTEAFF.

This chain links TRBV6-5 with TRBJ2-4; TRBD1 might be the D (6 bases). CDR3 length equals 13 residues. The germline gives CDR1 MNHEY, CDR2 SVGAGI. V was pared by 6 bases and J by 15 bases, with 21 bases between. CDR3 DNA sequence: TGTGCCAGCAGACAACCCCAGACAGGTTGGTGGTACTTC. It encodes CASRQPQTGWWYF.

This clone was found a few times. The V call is TRBV11-2, the J call TRBJ2-2; D is undetermined. The CDR3 covers 14 residues. Per the germline V gene, CDR1 is SGHAT and CDR2 is FQNNGV. Trimming left V 5 bases short and J 6 bases short, with 13 bases between. As DNA, the CDR3 is TGTGCCAGCAGCCCAGTTTCGTGGTCCGGGGAGCTGTTTTTT. Protein product: CASSPVSWSGELFF.

The chain couples TRBV28 to TRBJ2-6; weak D call: TRBD1 (5 bases). CDR1 and CDR2 from the germline V gene are MDHEN and SYDVKM. V lost 3 bases to trimming and J lost 1 base, with 7 bases between them. The CDR3 length is 15 residues. The CDR3 region has the DNA TGTGCCAGCAGTTTTAGGGGTTCTGGGGCCAACGTCCTGACTTTC. Translating gives CASSFRGSGANVLTF.

The chain recombines TRBV7-2 with TRBJ2-5, with a weak D call TRBD1 (6 bases). This CDR3 has 14 residues. Deletions cut 5 bases from V and 1 base from J, with 11 bases between. Germline lookup yields CDR1 SGHTA and CDR2 FQGNSA. CDR3 DNA sequence: TGTGCCAGCAGCACCTCAGGGGCCCAAGAGACCCAGTACTTC. Protein sequence: CASSTSGAQETQYF.

This rearrangement joins TRBV15 to TRBJ2-1, with D possibly matching TRBD2 (5 bases). The germline CDR1 and CDR2 sequences are LNHNV and YYDKDF (reference sequence). The CDR3 spans 14 residues. V was clipped by 5 bases and J by 4 bases, with 12 bases between them. The CDR3 reads CATSGLAYYNEQFF. In DNA, the CDR3 is TGTGCCACCAGCGGCCTAGCTTATTACAATGAGCAGTTCTTC.

The chain carries TRBV4-1 and TRBJ2-7; D remains unclear. Germline CDR1 reads MGHRA; CDR2 reads YSYEKL. The CDR3 runs to 15 residues. V was shortened by 5 bases and J by 2 bases, with 16 bases between the two germline ends. The CDR3 is CASSYLSGLTYEQYF. CDR3 DNA sequence: TGCGCCAGCAGCTACTTATCCGGGTTGACCTACGAGCAGTACTTC.

This chain connects TRBV15 to TRBJ2-2; maybe TRBD2 (5 bases). CDR1 and CDR2 (germline): LNHNV, YYDKDF (reference sequence). The CDR3 is 15 amino acids. V was pared by 1 base and J by 0 bases, with 6 bases between. CDR3 sequence (DNA): TGTGCCACCAGCAGAGGAGGGTCGAACACCGGGGAGCTGTTTTTT. This codes for CATSRGGSNTGELFF.

The chain recombines TRBV2 with TRBJ2-7; 7 bases match TRBD2. V was clipped by 4 bases and J by 0 bases; unmatched bases: 6. The CDR3 has 15 residues. CDR1 is SNHLY, CDR2 FYNNEI, per germline. This chain's CDR3 is CASSGVAGDSYEQYF. In nucleotides, the CDR3 is TGTGCCAGCAGTGGGGTAGCGGGTGACTCCTACGAGCAGTACTTC.

The chain recombines TRBV2 with TRBJ1-1; no clear D. Trimming took off 8 bases at V and 4 bases at J, with 14 bases between the two ends. Per germline, CDR1 SNHLY and CDR2 FYNNEI. This CDR3 is 13 amino acids long. CDR3 region: CASEGPPGTEAFF. The CDR3 bases are TGTGCCAGCGAGGGCCCGCCCGGCACTGAAGCTTTCTTT.

The rearrangement uses TRBV28 and TRBJ2-7; 7 nucleotides agree with TRBD1. There are 14 residues in the CDR3. The germline CDR1 and CDR2 sequences are MDHEN and SYDVKM. With V trimmed by 1 base and J by 5 bases, 5 bases remained unmatched. DNA of the CDR3: TGTGCCAGCAGTTTATCCGCAGGGACAGACGAGCAGTACTTC. As protein: CASSLSAGTDEQYF. The full variable domain, its missing parts supplied by reference TRBV28 and TRBJ2-7, is DVKVTQSSRYLVKRTGEKVFLECVQDMDHENMFWYRQDPGLGLRLIYFSYDVKMKEKGDIPEGYSVSREKKERFSLILESASTNQTSMYLCASSLSAGTDEQYFGPGTRLTVT.

The rearrangement joins TRBV15 to TRBJ1-4, with TRBD1 as a possible D gene (6 bases). CDR1 LNHNV and CDR2 YYDKDF come from the germline V gene (reference sequence). This CDR3 has 14 residues. The ends were cut back, 2 bases at V and 6 bases at J, with 10 bases in the middle. CDR3 sequence (DNA): TGTGCCACCAGCAGATTAAAGGGGGATGAAAAACTGTTTTTT. Translation: CATSRLKGDEKLFF.

This clone was observed a single time. This chain connects TRBV6-1 to TRBJ2-5; TRBD2 matches 9 bases. The V and J ends lost 0 bases and 5 bases, in that order; junction bases with no gene match: 4. Germline-derived CDR1 and CDR2 are MNHNS and SASEGT. The CDR3 totals 15 residues. CDR3 coding DNA: TGTGCCAGCAGTGAAGCCAGCGGGGGGCGGGAGACCCAGTACTTC. The encoded protein is CASSEASGGRETQYF.

J is TRBJ2-4 and V is TRBV2, with 10 bases lining up with TRBD1. This CDR3 comprises 14 residues. Germline V gene lookup returns CDR1 SNHLY and CDR2 FYNNEI. V was clipped by 5 bases and J by 7 bases; unmatched bases: 5. This CDR3 reads CASSTGTGVNIQYF. CDR3 bases: TGTGCCAGCAGTACCGGGACAGGGGTTAACATTCAGTACTTC. Drawing the rest from reference TRBV2 and TRBJ2-4, the complete variable domain is EPEVTQTPSHQVTQMGQEVILRCVPISNHLYFYWYRQILGQKVEFLVSFYNNEISEKSEIFDDQFSVERPDGSNFTLKIRSTKLEDSAMYFCASSTGTGVNIQYFGAGTRLSVL.

V usage is TRBV5-4 and J usage is TRBJ1-2; 7 bases map to TRBD1. V lost 5 bases to trimming and J lost 3 bases; unmatched junction nucleotides: 7. Germline CDR1 is SGHNT and CDR2 is YYREEE (reference sequence). The CDR3 length is 14 residues. The CDR3 loop is CASSKPGTDYGYTF. CDR3 nucleotides: TGTGCCAGCAGTAAGCCCGGGACAGACTATGGCTACACCTTC.

The V gene is TRBV27, the J gene TRBJ2-3; 8 bases are a match to TRBD1. Trimming cost V 6 bases and J 2 bases; bases outside gene matches: 7. From germline, CDR1 is MNHEY and CDR2 SMNVEV (reference sequence). The CDR3 is 15 residues long. The DNA of the CDR3 is TGTGCCAGCAGCCGGGACAGGCGAACCACAGATACGCAGTATTTT. As protein: CASSRDRRTTDTQYF.

J is TRBJ1-2 and V is TRBV28, with TRBD1 identical over 8 bases. V shed 6 bases and J 8 bases; nucleotides not matched to a gene: 8. Germline V gives CDR1 MDHEN, CDR2 SYDVKM. There are 13 residues in the CDR3. In DNA form, the CDR3 reads TGTGCCAGCAGATATCCAGGGGGCCGGGGCTACACCTTC. Encoded protein: CASRYPGGRGYTF.

V is TRBV29-1 and J is TRBJ1-2; a possible D gene is TRBD1 (6 bases). This CDR3 spans 14 amino acids. Between the trimmed V and J ends, which lost 0 bases and 0 bases, there was a span of 8 bases. From germline, CDR1 is SQVTM and CDR2 ANQGSEA. The CDR3 spells CSVEDRGTNYGYTF. CDR3 sequence (DNA): TGCAGCGTTGAAGACAGGGGAACTAACTATGGCTACACCTTC.

The chain is built from TRBV5-1 and TRBJ2-5; 8 bases align to TRBD2. V trimming: 6 bases; J trimming: 2 bases; junction bases outside the gene matches: 9. The germline V gene encodes CDR1 SGHRS and CDR2 YFSETQ. The CDR3 runs 15 residues. CDR3 nucleotides: TGCGCCAGCAACCCGGCCGGGACTAGACAAGAGACCCAGTACTTC. Its protein product is CASNPAGTRQETQYF. The full variable domain, completed using reference TRBV5-1 and TRBJ2-5, is KAGVTQTPRYLIKTRGQQVTLSCSPISGHRSVSWYQQTPGQGLQFLFEYFSETQRNKGNFPGRFSGRQFSNSRSEMNVSTLELGDSALYLCASNPAGTRQETQYFGPGTRLLVL.